A selection of T cell receptor beta chains follows, all from one sample in a study of PD-1 blockade in classical Hodgkin lymphoma. Libraries were prepared by immunoSEQ multiplex PCR; TCRdb keeps only in-frame clonotypes and omits some of them. The repertoire holds roughly 16,000 clones, with 80% to 95% as singletons. Sequenced sample: CD4+ T cells from blood. The receptors originated from a human donor with classical Hodgkin lymphoma. Each CDR3 is given with its conserved first and last residue. D genes are given only for firm matches. Rows give clone size only sometimes, using once, few, many, or a class for an expanded clone.

size | D | J | V | DNA | CDR3
- | TRBD1 | TRBJ1-3 | TRBV11-1 | TGTGCCAGCAGCTTGCGCGGGGGACAGGGGGCTTCTGGAAACACCATATATTTT | CASSLRGGQGASGNTIYF
- | - | TRBJ1-3 | TRBV19 | TGTGCCAGTAGTATTCCCGACAGCATCTCTGGAAACACCATATATTTT | CASSIPDSISGNTIYF
- | - | TRBJ2-2 | TRBV28 | TGTGCCAGCAGCCTCAGGGGGGCCACCTTATCGATCAAAAACACCGGGGAGCTGTTTTTT | CASSLRGATLSIKNTGELFF
- | TRBD2 | TRBJ2-3 | TRBV5-4 | TGTGCCAGCAGCTCCGGACTAGCGGGGGTGGGCGATACGCAGTATTTT | CASSSGLAGVGDTQYF
once | TRBD1 | TRBJ1-1 | TRBV2 | TGTGCCAGCAGTGAAAGGGGGCTGGGTTTCTTT | CASSERGLGFF
- | - | TRBJ2-5 | TRBV5-1 | TGCGCCAGCAGCCCCCTCCCAGGGCCACAAGAGACCCAGTACTTC | CASSPLPGPQETQYF
once | - | TRBJ1-2 | TRBV5-1 | TGCGCCAGCAGCCCTTCCTCGGACAGTTATGGCTACACCTTC | CASSPSSDSYGYTF
- | TRBD2 | TRBJ2-3 | TRBV27 | TGTGCCAGCAGTCCTTGGGATAGCGGGCTTAGCACAGATACGCAGTATTTT | CASSPWDSGLSTDTQYF
- | - | TRBJ2-2 | TRBV30 | TGTGCCTCGAAGACCCCCGGGGAGCTGTTTTTT | CASKTPGELFF
- | - | TRBJ1-6 | TRBV2 | TGTGCCACCCTTCGGGCCTATAATTCACCCCTCCACTTT | CATLRAYNSPLHF
- | - | TRBJ2-1 | TRBV7-9 | TGTGCCAGCAGCCCAGCCTTTTATGAGCAGTTCTTC | CASSPAFYEQFF
few | - | TRBJ2-7 | TRBV10-1 | TGCGCCAGCAGTGAACCCTCTCGAAGCGAGCAGTACTTC | CASSEPSRSEQYF
- | TRBD1 | TRBJ2-3 | TRBV7-9 | TGTGCCAGCAGCGCCAGAAGGGGACAGGGGGCAGAAGATACGCAGTATTTT | CASSARRGQGAEDTQYF
- | - | TRBJ2-1 | TRBV5-1 | TGCGCCAGCAGCTTGGCGGTTCAAACGAGCTCCTACAATGAGCAGTTCTTC | CASSLAVQTSSYNEQFF
- | TRBD2 | TRBJ2-7 | TRBV6-1 | TGTGCCACCAGGGGACTAGCGGGAGTATACGAGCAGTACTTC | CATRGLAGVYEQYF
- | - | TRBJ1-2 | TRBV10-3 | TGTGCCATCAGTGAGGCGCAGGGAGGGGTCTATGGCTACACCTTC | CAISEAQGGVYGYTF
- | - | TRBJ1-1 | TRBV7-8 | TGTGCCAGCAGCGCTCGCCACACTGAAGCTTTCTTT | CASSARHTEAFF
- | - | TRBJ1-1 | TRBV7-9 | TGTGCCAGCAGCTTAGATCCCGGGACCGAAGCTTTCTTT | CASSLDPGTEAFF
few | - | TRBJ1-2 | TRBV28 | TGTGCCAGCAGTTTCGTTAATAGATACAGGGAGGGCACCTTC | CASSFVNRYREGTF
- | - | TRBJ1-1 | TRBV10-3 | TGTGCCATCAGTGCCGCCAGCTTGAACACTGAAGCTTTCTTT | CAISAASLNTEAFF
- | TRBD2 | TRBJ2-1 | TRBV2 | TGTGCCAGCAAGGGAGCGGGAGGGGGGTATGAGCAGTTCTTC | CASKGAGGGYEQFF
- | TRBD2 | TRBJ2-3 | TRBV7-6 | TGTGCCAGCAGCCACGTGCTAGCGGGTGACACAGATACGCAGTATTTT | CASSHVLAGDTDTQYF
- | TRBD2 | TRBJ2-3 | TRBV30 | TGTGCCTGGAGTAATGGACTAGCGGGAGGTGATACGCAGTATTTT | CAWSNGLAGGDTQYF
- | TRBD2 | TRBJ2-4 | TRBV7-8 | TGTGCCAGCAGCCAAATACGGGGAGGGAACATTCAGTACTTC | CASSQIRGGNIQYF
- | TRBD2 | TRBJ2-7 | TRBV5-4 | TGTGCCAGCAGCCTGAAGACTAGCGGGATGGACGAGCAGTACTTC | CASSLKTSGMDEQYF
- | - | TRBJ2-5 | TRBV5-4 | TGTGCCAGCAGCTTGGTAGGGCGGAAAGAGACCCAGTACTTC | CASSLVGRKETQYF
- | - | TRBJ1-4 | TRBV10-3 | TGTGCCATCAACACGGCCCCAAATGAAAAACTGTTTTTT | CAINTAPNEKLFF
- | - | TRBJ2-6 | TRBV5-1 | TGCGCCAGCAGCCCAGGGAGCTCTGGGGCCAACGTCCTGACTTTC | CASSPGSSGANVLTF
few | - | TRBJ1-1 | TRBV7-9 | TGTGCCAGCAGCTCCGGACAAAGGACTGAAGCTTTCTTT | CASSSGQRTEAFF
- | TRBD1 | TRBJ2-1 | TRBV11-2 | TGTGCCAGCAGCGCTGACAGGGGCAGCGATGAGCAGTTCTTC | CASSADRGSDEQFF
- | TRBD1 | TRBJ2-1 | TRBV7-2 | TGTGCCAGCAGCCTCGGACAGGGGGCCTACAATGAGCAGTTCTTC | CASSLGQGAYNEQFF
- | TRBD1 | TRBJ1-2 | TRBV28 | TGTGCCAGCAGTGCTGACCGGGACAGGGGATCGAAGGGCTACACCTTC | CASSADRDRGSKGYTF
few | TRBD1 | TRBJ1-2 | TRBV19 | TGTGCCAGTAACCCGGACAGGACCTATGGCTACACCTTC | CASNPDRTYGYTF
- | TRBD2 | TRBJ2-5 | TRBV14 | TGTGCCAGCAGCCAAACACTCGGGACTAGCGGAATCCAAGAGACCCAGTACTTC | CASSQTLGTSGIQETQYF
once | - | TRBJ1-4 | TRBV10-2 | TGCGCCAGCAGTGAGTGGCTACATAATGAAAAACTGTTTTTT | CASSEWLHNEKLFF
- | - | TRBJ1-1 | TRBV10-3 | TGTGCCATCAGTGATGTGAAGGCCGACACTGAAGCTTTCTTT | CAISDVKADTEAFF
- | - | TRBJ2-4 | TRBV29-1 | TGCAGCGTTACGACCTTAACCGGGACAAAAAACATTCAGTACTTC | CSVTTLTGTKNIQYF
- | TRBD1 | TRBJ1-4 | TRBV7-6 | TGTGCCAGCAGCTTAGGTGCTCGCGGGACAGGCGCCGCTAATGAAAAACTGTTTTTT | CASSLGARGTGAANEKLFF
- | TRBD1 | TRBJ1-3 | TRBV6-5 | TGTGCCAGCAGTTACTCGGCAACAGGGGCTGGAAACACCATATATTTT | CASSYSATGAGNTIYF